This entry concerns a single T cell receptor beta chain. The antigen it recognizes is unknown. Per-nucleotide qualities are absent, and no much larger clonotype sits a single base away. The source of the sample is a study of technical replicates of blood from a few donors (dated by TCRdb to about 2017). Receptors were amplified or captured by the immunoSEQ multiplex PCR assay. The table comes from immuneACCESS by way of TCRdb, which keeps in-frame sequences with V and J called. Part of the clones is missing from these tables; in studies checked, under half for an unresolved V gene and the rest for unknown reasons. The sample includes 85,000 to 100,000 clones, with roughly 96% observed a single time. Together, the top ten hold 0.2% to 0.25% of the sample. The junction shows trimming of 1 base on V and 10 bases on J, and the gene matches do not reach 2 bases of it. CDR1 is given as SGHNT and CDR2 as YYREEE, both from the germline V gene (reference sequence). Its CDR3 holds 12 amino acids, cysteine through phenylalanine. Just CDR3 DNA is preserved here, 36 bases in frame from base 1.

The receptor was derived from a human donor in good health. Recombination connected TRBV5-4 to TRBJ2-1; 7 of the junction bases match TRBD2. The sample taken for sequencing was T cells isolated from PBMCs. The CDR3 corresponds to CASSLLGLEQFF. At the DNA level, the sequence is TGTGCCAGCAGCTTGTTGGGACTAGAGCAGTTCTTC. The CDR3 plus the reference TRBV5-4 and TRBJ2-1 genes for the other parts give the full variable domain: ETGVTQSPTHLIKTRGQQVTLRCSSQSGHNTVSWYQQALGQGPQFIFQYYREEENGRGNFPPRFSGLQFPNYSSELNVNALELDDSALYLCASSLLGLEQFFGPGTRLTVL.